These T cell receptor beta chains were read from a single sample in a study of T cell responses to AZD1222 COVID-19 vaccine. Data came from immunoSEQ multiplex PCR; TCRdb stores just in-frame clones and leaves some out. The sample consists of 90,000 to 120,000 clones, roughly nine tenths of them appearing once. The sequencing here drew on peripheral blood, taken 28 days after the second AZD1222 dose. The receptor set was obtained from an adult who received the AZD1222 COVID-19 vaccine. Both conserved end residues are part of each CDR3. A D gene is named only where the DNA matches it firmly. Clone size appears in some rows only: once, few, many, or a class for an expanded clone.

TRBJ1-2 | . | . | TRBV2 | TGTGCCAGCAGTGAAAGGGGGGACTCGGTCTATGGCTACACCTTC | CASSERGDSVYGYTF
TRBJ2-3 | . | . | TRBV30 | TGTGCCTGGAGGACCGTTGGCCCCTTTAGCACAGATACGCAGTATTTT | CAWRTVGPFSTDTQYF
TRBJ2-3 | TRBD2 | . | TRBV24-1 | TGTGCCACCAGTGATGCGGGACTAGCATTTAGCACAGATACGCAGTATTTT | CATSDAGLAFSTDTQYF
TRBJ1-3 | . | . | TRBV14 | TGTGCCAGCAGCCGGCCGGGACGGCCCCCGCGAAACACCATATATTTT | CASSRPGRPPRNTIYF
TRBJ1-1 | . | . | TRBV2 | TGTGCCAGCAGTGAATTAGGACTCAACACTGAAGCTTTCTTT | CASSELGLNTEAFF
TRBJ2-5 | TRBD2 | . | TRBV29-1 | TGCAGCGTCCTAATTAATCTAGCGGTAGAGACCCAGTACTTC | CSVLINLAVETQYF
TRBJ1-3 | TRBD1 | . | TRBV28 | TGTGCCAGCAGTGTCCTTCGACAGGGTAGAAACACCATATATTTT | CASSVLRQGRNTIYF
TRBJ1-5 | . | . | TRBV28 | TGTGCCAGCAGTTATCCCCCCCGGGACGGAATGTCGCATCAGCCCCAGCATTTT | CASSYPPRDGMSHQPQHF
TRBJ1-6 | . | . | TRBV3-1/TRBV3-2 | TGTGCCAGCAGCCAAGATGTAAGGCAGGGGCGCACACCCCTCCACTTT | CASSQDVRQGRTPLHF
TRBJ1-1 | . | . | TRBV6-5 | TGTGCCATCGACAGAATGAACACTGAAGCTTTCTTT | CAIDRMNTEAFF
TRBJ1-3 | TRBD1 | . | TRBV9 | TGTGCCAGCACTCCGACAGGGGGCTCTGGAAACACCATATATTTT | CASTPTGGSGNTIYF
TRBJ2-1 | . | . | TRBV5-1 | TGCGCCAGCAGCTACAAATCTAATGAGCAGTTCTTC | CASSYKSNEQFF
TRBJ1-2 | . | many | TRBV7-9 | TGTGCCAGCAGCTTAGGGACAGACTATGGCTACACCTTC | CASSLGTDYGYTF
TRBJ1-1 | TRBD1 | . | TRBV7-9 | TGTGCCAGCAGCCGGTGGGACAGTGGGAACACTGAAGCTTTCTTT | CASSRWDSGNTEAFF
TRBJ2-7 | . | . | TRBV19 | TGTGCCAGTAGGACTACGGGAGTAGGGACCGAGCAGTACTTC | CASRTTGVGTEQYF
TRBJ1-5 | TRBD1 | . | TRBV18 | TGTGCCAGCTCACCATCCGGGACAGGGAGCCAGCCCCAGCATTTT | CASSPSGTGSQPQHF
TRBJ2-1 | TRBD2 | . | TRBV4-3 | TGCGCCAGCAGCCAAGACCTCCTAGCGGGAGCGGGTGGAAATGAGCAGTTCTTC | CASSQDLLAGAGGNEQFF
TRBJ2-1 | TRBD2 | . | TRBV9 | TGTGCCAGCAGCGTAGGATCTTGGGGACTAGCGGGTCTTTTGAATGAGCAGTTCTTC | CASSVGSWGLAGLLNEQFF
TRBJ2-2 | . | . | TRBV5-4 | TGTGCCAGCAGCTCCGGACCGATGTTAGCATCGAACACCGGGGAGCTGTTTTTT | CASSSGPMLASNTGELFF
TRBJ2-7 | TRBD2 | . | TRBV15 | TGTGCCACCAGCAGGGGGAGGGACGGGTCCTACGAGCAGTACTTC | CATSRGRDGSYEQYF
TRBJ1-2 | . | . | TRBV24-1 | TGTGCCACCAGTGAAATCGACAAAGGCGTTTATGGCTACACCTTC | CATSEIDKGVYGYTF
TRBJ2-7 | . | few | TRBV7-9 | TGTGCCAGCAGCTTGCGTCAATACGAGCAGTACTTC | CASSLRQYEQYF
TRBJ1-1 | . | . | TRBV7-9 | TGTGCCAGCAGCTTGGGATGGCAATCGAACACTGAAGCTTTCTTT | CASSLGWQSNTEAFF
TRBJ2-7 | . | . | TRBV7-9 | TGTGCCAGCAGCTTAGCGCTAGGCCGAGAAACCTACGAGCAGTACTTC | CASSLALGRETYEQYF
TRBJ2-2 | TRBD1 | . | TRBV28 | TGTGCCAGCAGTTCTACAGGGGGCGCCCGGAGCGGGGAGCTGTTTTTT | CASSSTGGARSGELFF
TRBJ2-1 | TRBD2 | . | TRBV19 | TGTGCCAGTAGTGTTACAGCGGGAGGGTCATATTTGGGGAATGAGCAGTTCTTC | CASSVTAGGSYLGNEQFF
TRBJ2-2 | . | . | TRBV3-1/TRBV3-2 | TGTGCCAGCAGCAAAGCCGGGACTAACACCGGGGAGCTGTTTTTT | CASSKAGTNTGELFF
TRBJ1-2 | . | once | TRBV6-5 | TGTGCCAGCAGCCAACAGGGCTATGGCTACACCTTC | CASSQQGYGYTF
TRBJ1-5 | . | . | TRBV28 | TGTGCCAGCAGCCAAACAGGGATCCGTCAGCCCCAGCATTTT | CASSQTGIRQPQHF
TRBJ2-2 | TRBD1 | . | TRBV7-9 | TGTGCCAGCAGCTTCTTACTAGGACAGGGATTGAACACCGGGGAGCTGTTTTTT | CASSFLLGQGLNTGELFF
TRBJ2-1 | TRBD2 | . | TRBV12-3/TRBV12-4 | TGTGCCAGCGGACTAGCGGCCCTAAATGAGCAGTTCTTC | CASGLAALNEQFF
TRBJ2-3 | . | . | TRBV7-3 | TGTGCCAGCAGCTTAATCCCCCTCCATGGAGATACGCAGTATTTT | CASSLIPLHGDTQYF
TRBJ1-1 | . | . | TRBV10-3 | TGTGCCATCAGTAATACAGAGAACACTGAAGCTTTCTTT | CAISNTENTEAFF
TRBJ1-1 | TRBD1 | . | TRBV9 | TGTGCCAGCAGCTCCGGGACAGGGGGCGCCAGGACTGAAGCTTTCTTT | CASSSGTGGARTEAFF
TRBJ1-2 | . | . | TRBV19 | TGTGCCAGTAGTACCCAGAGGGACGCCTTAGCTAACTATGGCTACACCTTC | CASSTQRDALANYGYTF
TRBJ2-7 | TRBD1 | few | TRBV29-1 | TGCAGCGCCTCTCGCGGTGGACAGGGGCTCTACGAGCAGTACTTC | CSASRGGQGLYEQYF
TRBJ2-3 | . | once | TRBV27 | TGTGCCAGCAGTTTCTACCGGGGGACTAGCACAGATACGCAGTATTTT | CASSFYRGTSTDTQYF
TRBJ2-5 | TRBD1 | once | TRBV27 | TGTGCCAGGAAAGACAGGGTGGGGTTCCAAGAGACCCAGTACTTC | CARKDRVGFQETQYF
TRBJ1-5 | . | . | TRBV5-4 | TGTGCCAGCAGCGCGGATAGCAATCAGCCCCAGCATTTT | CASSADSNQPQHF
TRBJ1-2 | . | . | TRBV5-6 | TGTGCCAGCAGCTTGGAGGGTAAATATGGCTACACCTTC | CASSLEGKYGYTF
TRBJ2-1 | . | once | TRBV9 | TGTGCCAGCAGCAGGGGAGGAGCGTTCTCCTACAATGAGCAGTTCTTC | CASSRGGAFSYNEQFF
TRBJ1-4 | . | . | TRBV18 | TGTGCCAGCTCACCACAGGGCAGGGGATATACTAATGAAAAACTGTTTTTT | CASSPQGRGYTNEKLFF
TRBJ1-2 | . | few | TRBV7-9 | TGTGCCAGCAGCTACCAGGGAGAGAGATCCTACGGCTACACCTTC | CASSYQGERSYGYTF